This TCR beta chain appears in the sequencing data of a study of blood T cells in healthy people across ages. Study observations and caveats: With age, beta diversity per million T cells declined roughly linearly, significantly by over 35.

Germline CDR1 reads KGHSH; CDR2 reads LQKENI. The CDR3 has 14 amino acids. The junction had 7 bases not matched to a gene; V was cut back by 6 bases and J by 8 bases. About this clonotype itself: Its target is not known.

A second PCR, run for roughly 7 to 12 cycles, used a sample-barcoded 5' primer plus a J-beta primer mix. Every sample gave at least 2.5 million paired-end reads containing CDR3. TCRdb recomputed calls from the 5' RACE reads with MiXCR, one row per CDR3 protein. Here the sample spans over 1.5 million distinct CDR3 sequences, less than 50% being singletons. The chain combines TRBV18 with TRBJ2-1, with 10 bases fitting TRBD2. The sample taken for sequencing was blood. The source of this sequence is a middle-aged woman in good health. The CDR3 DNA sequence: TGTGCCAGCTCGAAGCGGGGGGGCCTCGATGAGCAGTTCTTC. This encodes CASSKRGGLDEQFF.